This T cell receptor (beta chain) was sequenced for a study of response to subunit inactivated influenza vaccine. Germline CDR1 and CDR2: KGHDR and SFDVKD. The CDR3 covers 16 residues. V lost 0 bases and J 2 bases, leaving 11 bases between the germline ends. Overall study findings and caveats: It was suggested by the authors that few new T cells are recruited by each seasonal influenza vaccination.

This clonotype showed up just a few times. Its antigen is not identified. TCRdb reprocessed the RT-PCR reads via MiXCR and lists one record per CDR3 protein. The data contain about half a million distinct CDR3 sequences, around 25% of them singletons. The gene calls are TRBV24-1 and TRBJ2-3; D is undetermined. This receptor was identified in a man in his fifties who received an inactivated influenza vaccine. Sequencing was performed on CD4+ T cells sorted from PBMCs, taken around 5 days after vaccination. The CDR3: CATSDLGPVHTDTQYF. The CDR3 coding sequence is TGTGCCACCAGTGATTTGGGGCCAGTGCACACAGATACGCAGTATTTT.